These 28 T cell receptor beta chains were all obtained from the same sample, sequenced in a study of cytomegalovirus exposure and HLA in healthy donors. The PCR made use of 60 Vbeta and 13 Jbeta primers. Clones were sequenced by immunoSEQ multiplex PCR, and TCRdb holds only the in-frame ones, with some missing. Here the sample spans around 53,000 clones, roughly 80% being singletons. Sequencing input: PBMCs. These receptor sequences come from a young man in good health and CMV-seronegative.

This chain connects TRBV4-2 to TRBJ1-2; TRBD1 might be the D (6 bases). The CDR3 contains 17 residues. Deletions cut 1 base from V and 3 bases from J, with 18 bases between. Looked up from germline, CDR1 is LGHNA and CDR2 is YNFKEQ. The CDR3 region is CASSQAGGQGLDYGYTF. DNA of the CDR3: TGTGCCAGCAGCCAAGCGGGGGGGCAGGGTCTGGACTATGGCTACACCTTC.

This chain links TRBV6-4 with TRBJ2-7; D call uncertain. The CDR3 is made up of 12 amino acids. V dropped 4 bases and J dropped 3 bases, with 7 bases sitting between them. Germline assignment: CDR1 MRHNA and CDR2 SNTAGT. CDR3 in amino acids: CASSVPIYEQYF. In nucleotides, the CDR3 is TGTGCCAGCAGTGTTCCAATCTACGAGCAGTACTTC.

The CDR3 coding sequence is TGTGCCATCACCCCGGGACAGGGGTCCTACAATGAGCAGTTCTTC. As protein: CAITPGQGSYNEQFF. The chain employs TRBV10-3 and TRBJ2-1, with TRBD1 identical over 10 bases. Germline V CDR1 and CDR2: ENHRY, SYGVKD. This CDR3 has 15 residues. The V segment lost 7 bases and the J segment 1 base; nucleotides outside the gene matches: 4.

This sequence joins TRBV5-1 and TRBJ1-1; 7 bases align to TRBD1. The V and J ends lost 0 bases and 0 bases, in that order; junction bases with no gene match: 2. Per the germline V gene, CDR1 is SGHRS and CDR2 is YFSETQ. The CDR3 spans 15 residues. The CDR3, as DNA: TGCGCCAGCAGCTTGGGGCAGGGGGTGAACACTGAAGCTTTCTTT. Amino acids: CASSLGQGVNTEAFF.

The chain's CDR3 is CASSYDSSGGIYTQYF. DNA of the CDR3: TGTGCCAGCAGTTACGACTCTAGCGGGGGAATCTATACGCAGTATTTT. This chain joins TRBV6-5 and TRBJ2-3, with TRBD2 identical over 10 bases. J was trimmed by 7 bases and V by 2 bases; bases with no gene match: 9. Germline CDR1 reads MNHEY; CDR2 reads SVGAGI. CDR3 length: 16 residues.

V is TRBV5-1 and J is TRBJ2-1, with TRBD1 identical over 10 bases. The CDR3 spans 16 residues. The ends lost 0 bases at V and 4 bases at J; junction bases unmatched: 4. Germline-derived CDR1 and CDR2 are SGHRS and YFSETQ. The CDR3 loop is CASSLGWGQGYNEQFF. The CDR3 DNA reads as TGCGCCAGCAGCTTGGGGTGGGGACAGGGGTACAATGAGCAGTTCTTC.

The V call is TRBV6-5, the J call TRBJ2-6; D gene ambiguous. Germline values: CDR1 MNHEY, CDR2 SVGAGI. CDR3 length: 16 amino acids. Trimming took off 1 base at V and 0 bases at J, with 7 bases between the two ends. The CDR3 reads CASSYFISSGANVLTF. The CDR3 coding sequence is TGTGCCAGCAGTTACTTTATCAGCTCTGGGGCCAACGTCCTGACTTTC.

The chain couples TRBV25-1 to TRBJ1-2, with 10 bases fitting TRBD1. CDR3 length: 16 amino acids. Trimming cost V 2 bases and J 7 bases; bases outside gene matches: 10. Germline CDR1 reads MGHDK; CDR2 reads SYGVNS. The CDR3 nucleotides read TGTGCCAGCAGTGAACCCGGGGACAGGGGCTTGGGTGGCTACACCTTC. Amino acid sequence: CASSEPGDRGLGGYTF.

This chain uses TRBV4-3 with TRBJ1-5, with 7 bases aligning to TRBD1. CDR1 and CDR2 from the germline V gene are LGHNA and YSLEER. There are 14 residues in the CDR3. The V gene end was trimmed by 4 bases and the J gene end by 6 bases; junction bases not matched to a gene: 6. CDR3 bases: TGCGCCAGCAGCCGGGAGACAGGGTTTCAGCCCCAGCATTTT. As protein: CASSRETGFQPQHF.

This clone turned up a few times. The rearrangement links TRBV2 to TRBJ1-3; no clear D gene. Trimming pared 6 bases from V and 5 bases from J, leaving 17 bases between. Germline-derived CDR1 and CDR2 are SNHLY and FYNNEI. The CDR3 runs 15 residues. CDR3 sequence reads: CASRPGTVNRNTIYF. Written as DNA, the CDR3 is TGTGCCAGCAGGCCCGGTACGGTTAACCGAAACACCATATATTTT.

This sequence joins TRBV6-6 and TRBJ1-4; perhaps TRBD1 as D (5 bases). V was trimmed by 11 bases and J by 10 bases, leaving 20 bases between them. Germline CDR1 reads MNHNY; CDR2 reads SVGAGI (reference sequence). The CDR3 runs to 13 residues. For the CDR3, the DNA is TGTGCCTCCGCCCAACCTGGGGCGGCAAAACTGTTTTTT. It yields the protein CASAQPGAAKLFF.

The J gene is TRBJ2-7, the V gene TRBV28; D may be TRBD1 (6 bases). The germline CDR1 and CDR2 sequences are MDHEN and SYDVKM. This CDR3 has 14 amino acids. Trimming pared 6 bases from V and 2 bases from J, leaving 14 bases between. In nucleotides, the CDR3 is TGTGCCAGCAGCAAAGGGGACACAGCCTACGAGCAGTACTTC. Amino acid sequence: CASSKGDTAYEQYF.

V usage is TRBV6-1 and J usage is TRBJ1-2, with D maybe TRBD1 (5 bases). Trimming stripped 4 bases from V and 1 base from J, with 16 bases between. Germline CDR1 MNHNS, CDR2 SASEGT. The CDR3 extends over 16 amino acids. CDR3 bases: TGTGCCAGCAGTGGATCAAAACTACAGGTTAACTATGGCTACACCTTC. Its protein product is CASSGSKLQVNYGYTF.

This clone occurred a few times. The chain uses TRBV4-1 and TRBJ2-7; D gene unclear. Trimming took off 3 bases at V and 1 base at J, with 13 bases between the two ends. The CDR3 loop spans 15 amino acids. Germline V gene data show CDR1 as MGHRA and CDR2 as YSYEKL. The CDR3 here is CASSQASFSSYEQYF. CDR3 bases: TGCGCCAGCAGCCAGGCCAGTTTTTCTTCCTACGAGCAGTACTTC.

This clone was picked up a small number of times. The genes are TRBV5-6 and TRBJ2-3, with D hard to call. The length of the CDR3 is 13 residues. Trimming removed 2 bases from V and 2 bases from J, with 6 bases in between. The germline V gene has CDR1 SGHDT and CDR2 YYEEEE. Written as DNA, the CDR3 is TGTGCCAGCAGCTTCGTATCCACAGATACGCAGTATTTT. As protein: CASSFVSTDTQYF.

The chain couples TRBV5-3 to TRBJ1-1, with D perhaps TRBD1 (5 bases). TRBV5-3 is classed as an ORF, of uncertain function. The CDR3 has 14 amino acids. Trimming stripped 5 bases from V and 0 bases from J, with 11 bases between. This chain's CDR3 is CARRKTDMNTEAFF. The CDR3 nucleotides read TGTGCCAGAAGGAAGACAGACATGAACACTGAAGCTTTCTTT.

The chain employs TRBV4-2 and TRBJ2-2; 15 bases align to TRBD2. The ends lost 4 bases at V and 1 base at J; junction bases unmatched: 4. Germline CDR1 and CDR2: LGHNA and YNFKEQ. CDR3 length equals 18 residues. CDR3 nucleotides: TGTGCCAGCAGCCCCTGGACTAGCGGGAGGGTGAACACCGGGGAGCTGTTTTTT. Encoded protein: CASSPWTSGRVNTGELFF.

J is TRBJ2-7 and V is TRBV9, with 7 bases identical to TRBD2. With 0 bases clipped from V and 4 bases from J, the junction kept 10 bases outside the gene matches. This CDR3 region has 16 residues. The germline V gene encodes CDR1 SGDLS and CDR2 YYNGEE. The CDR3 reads CASSVEGGPYPYEQYF. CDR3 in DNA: TGTGCCAGCAGCGTAGAGGGAGGGCCCTATCCATACGAGCAGTACTTC.

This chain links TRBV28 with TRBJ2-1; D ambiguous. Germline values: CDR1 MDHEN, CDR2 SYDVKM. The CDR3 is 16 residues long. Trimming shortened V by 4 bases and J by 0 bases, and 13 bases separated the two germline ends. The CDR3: CASSSLRQVSYNEQFF. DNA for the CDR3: TGTGCCAGCAGTTCCCTCCGGCAGGTCTCCTACAATGAGCAGTTCTTC.

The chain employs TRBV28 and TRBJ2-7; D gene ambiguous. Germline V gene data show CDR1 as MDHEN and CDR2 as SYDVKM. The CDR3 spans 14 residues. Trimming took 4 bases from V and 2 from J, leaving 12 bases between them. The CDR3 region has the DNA TGTGCCAGCAGTTCGCGACACGATCCCTACGAGCAGTACTTC. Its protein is CASSSRHDPYEQYF.

As DNA, the CDR3 is TGTGCCAGCAGCTACGGACAACCGGCGGGGGAGACCCAGTACTTC. Protein: CASSYGQPAGETQYF. The V gene is TRBV6-5, the J gene TRBJ2-5; TRBD2 is a possible D gene (6 bases). CDR1 MNHEY and CDR2 SVGAGI come from the germline V gene. The ends were cut back, 6 bases at V and 5 bases at J, with 19 bases in the middle. The CDR3 runs to 15 residues.

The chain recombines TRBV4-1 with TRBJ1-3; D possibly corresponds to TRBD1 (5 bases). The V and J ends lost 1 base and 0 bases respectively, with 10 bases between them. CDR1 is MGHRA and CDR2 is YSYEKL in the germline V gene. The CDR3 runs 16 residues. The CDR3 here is CASSQGQGNSGNTIYF. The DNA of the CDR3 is TGCGCCAGCAGCCAAGGGCAGGGTAACTCTGGAAACACCATATATTTT.

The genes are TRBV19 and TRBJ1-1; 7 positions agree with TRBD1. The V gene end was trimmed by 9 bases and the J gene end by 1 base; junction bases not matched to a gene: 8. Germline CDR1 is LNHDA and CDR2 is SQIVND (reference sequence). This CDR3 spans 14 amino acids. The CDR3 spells CASYRGPTNTEAFF. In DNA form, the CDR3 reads TGTGCCAGCTACAGGGGCCCGACGAACACTGAAGCTTTCTTT.

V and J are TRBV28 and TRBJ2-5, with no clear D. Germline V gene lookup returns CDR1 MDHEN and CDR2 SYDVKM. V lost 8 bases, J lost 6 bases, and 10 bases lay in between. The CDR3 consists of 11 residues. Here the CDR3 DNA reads TGTGCCAGCCTTAATTTTCAGACCCAGTACTTC. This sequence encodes CASLNFQTQYF.

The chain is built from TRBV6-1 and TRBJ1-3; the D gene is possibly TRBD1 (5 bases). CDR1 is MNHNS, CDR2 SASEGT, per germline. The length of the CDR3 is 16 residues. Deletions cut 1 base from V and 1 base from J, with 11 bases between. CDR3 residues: CASSEGGAGSGNTIYF. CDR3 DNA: TGTGCCAGCAGTGAAGGGGGCGCAGGTTCTGGAAACACCATATATTTT.

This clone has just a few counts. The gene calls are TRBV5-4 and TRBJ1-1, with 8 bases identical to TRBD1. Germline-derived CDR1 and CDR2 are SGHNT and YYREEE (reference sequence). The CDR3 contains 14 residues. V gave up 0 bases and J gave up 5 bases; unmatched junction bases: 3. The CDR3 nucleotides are TGTGCCAGCAGCTTGGTGACAGGGGTGACTGAAGCTTTCTTT. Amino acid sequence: CASSLVTGVTEAFF.

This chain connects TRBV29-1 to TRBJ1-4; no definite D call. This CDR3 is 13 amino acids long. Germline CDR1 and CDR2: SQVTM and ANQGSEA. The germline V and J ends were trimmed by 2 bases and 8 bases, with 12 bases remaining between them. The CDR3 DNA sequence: TGCAGCGTTGAAACCGGGAGTGACGAAAAACTGTTTTTT. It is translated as CSVETGSDEKLFF.

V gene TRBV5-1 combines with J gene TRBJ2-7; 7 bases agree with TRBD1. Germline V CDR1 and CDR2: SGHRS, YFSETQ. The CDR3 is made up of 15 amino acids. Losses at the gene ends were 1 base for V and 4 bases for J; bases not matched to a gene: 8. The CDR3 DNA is TGCGCCAGCAGCTTGACAGGGGTCCCTCAGTACGAGCAGTACTTC. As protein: CASSLTGVPQYEQYF.